Shown below are 15 T cell receptor beta chains from a single sample sequenced in a study of shared clonotypes between healthy human individuals (dated by TCRdb to the early 2020s). The library was obtained by the immunoSEQ multiplex PCR assay. TCRdb limited this immuneACCESS table to in-frame rearrangements with V and J called. A share of clones is missing; checked studies link under half to unresolved V genes, and the rest is unexplained. The sample table lists about 2.4 million clones, roughly 93% of them with a count of one. The ten largest clonotypes hold about 0.38% of the sample. Sequenced sample: naive CD4+ T cells from PBMCs. Per the publication, the cell subset or site label means: CD45RA+ positively selected. These receptors came from a man aged 18 to 30 in good health. Some clones in this sample may be carry-over from other donors' samples.

The rearrangement uses TRBV2 and TRBJ1-2; D unclear. The V end lost 2 bases, the J end lost 6 bases, and 19 bases lay between the germline ends. CDR1 is SNHLY and CDR2 is FYNNEI in the germline V gene. The CDR3 is made up of 16 amino acids. CDR3 residues: CASSEWGQEIPHGYTF. The DNA for the CDR3 is TGTGCCAGCAGTGAATGGGGTCAGGAGATACCTCATGGCTACACCTTC.

A single count supports this clone. This sequence joins TRBV7-3 and TRBJ1-2; 7 nucleotides match TRBD1. From germline, CDR1 is SGHTA and CDR2 FQGTGA. The CDR3 is made up of 16 amino acids. The V gene end was trimmed by 5 bases and the J gene end by 0 bases; junction bases not matched to a gene: 9. The CDR3 reads CASSGSGTDPNYGYTF. The CDR3 DNA reads TGTGCCAGCAGCGGTTCAGGGACAGATCCTAACTATGGCTACACCTTC. Together with reference TRBV7-3 and TRBJ1-2, the CDR3 gives the full variable domain: GAGVSQTPSNKVTEKGKYVELRCDPISGHTALYWYRQSLGQGPEFLIYFQGTGAADDSGLPNDRFFAVRPEGSVSTLKIQRTERGDSAVYLCASSGSGTDPNYGYTFGSGTRLTVV.

The V gene is TRBV14, the J gene TRBJ2-1; D ambiguous. Looked up from germline, CDR1 is SGHDN and CDR2 is FVKESK. With 1 base removed from V and 9 bases from J, the gap between germline ends came to 13 bases. This CDR3 region has 14 residues. The CDR3: CASSQATILGEQFF. The CDR3 DNA is TGTGCCAGCAGCCAAGCTACAATTCTAGGTGAGCAGTTCTTC.

About this clone itself: Other DNA sequences in the sample encode the same CDR3. The chain is built from TRBV6-5 and TRBJ2-7, with 7 bases fitting TRBD1. CDR1 and CDR2 (germline): MNHEY, SVGAGI. The CDR3 contains 15 residues. The V and J ends lost 0 bases and 0 bases, in that order; junction bases with no gene match: 2. The CDR3 loop reads CASSYSYRGSYEQYF. The CDR3 nucleotides are TGTGCCAGCAGTTACTCGTACAGGGGCTCCTACGAGCAGTACTTC.

V usage is TRBV6-1 and J usage is TRBJ1-5, with 7 nucleotides matching TRBD1. V was clipped by 7 bases and J by 7 bases; unmatched bases: 7. CDR1 MNHNS and CDR2 SASEGT come from the germline V gene. The CDR3 is 13 amino acids. CDR3 coding DNA: TGTGCCAGCACTCCGGACAGGCAGCAGCCCCAGCATTTT. Residues: CASTPDRQQPQHF.

CDR3 amino acids: CASSLDGSSYNEQFF. The CDR3 DNA follows: TGTGCCAGCAGTCTCGACGGGAGCTCCTACAATGAGCAGTTCTTC. The rearrangement joins TRBV25-1 to TRBJ2-1; possibly TRBD2 for D (6 bases). The CDR3 is 15 amino acids. The germline V gene encodes CDR1 MGHDK and CDR2 SYGVNS. V was shortened by 5 bases and J by 0 bases, with 11 bases between the two germline ends.

This clone has only one observation. The genes are TRBV6-6 and TRBJ2-2; TRBD2 agrees at 10 bases. The CDR3 length is 16 residues. Germline V gene data show CDR1 as MNHNY and CDR2 as SVGAGI (reference sequence). J lost 2 bases, V lost 5 bases, and 5 bases had no gene match. Written as DNA, the CDR3 is TGTGCCAGCAGTCGGACTAGCGGAATAAACACCGGGGAGCTGTTTTTT. Residues: CASSRTSGINTGELFF.

The rearrangement uses TRBV7-2 and TRBJ1-5; no definite D call. V was shortened by 2 bases and J by 0 bases, with 14 bases between the two germline ends. Per the germline V gene, CDR1 is SGHTA and CDR2 is FQGNSA. The CDR3 spans 17 residues. The CDR3 spells CASSLNPPGNSNQPQHF. The CDR3 region has the DNA TGTGCCAGCAGCTTAAACCCCCCGGGGAATAGCAATCAGCCCCAGCATTTT.

The chain employs TRBV29-1 and TRBJ1-4; D is uncertain. The germline CDR1 and CDR2 sequences are SQVTM and ANQGSEA. Trimming left V 5 bases short and J 3 bases short, with 7 bases between. This CDR3 spans 12 amino acids. The CDR3 bases are TGCAGCGTTAGGGTCGCTAATGAAAAACTGTTTTTT. Amino acid sequence: CSVRVANEKLFF.

DNA of the CDR3: TGTGCCAGCAGCTTAGACCAGGGACTCCTCAATGAGCAGTTCTTC. This translates into CASSLDQGLLNEQFF. The chain has TRBV7-3 and TRBJ2-1; D might be TRBD2 (6 bases). Germline values: CDR1 SGHTA, CDR2 FQGTGA. The CDR3 sequence is 15 residues long. V lost 2 bases to trimming and J lost 6 bases, with 14 bases between them.

The chain joins TRBV19 to TRBJ1-2; 11 bases are a match to TRBD1. The V and J ends lost 6 bases and 1 base, in that order; junction bases with no gene match: 10. Germline CDR1 LNHDA, CDR2 SQIVND (reference sequence). CDR3 length: 17 amino acids. Here the CDR3 DNA reads TGTGCCAGTAGCCTTTCCGGGACAGGGGGTCTTAACTATGGCTACACCTTC. Protein: CASSLSGTGGLNYGYTF.

The rearrangement links TRBV5-1 to TRBJ1-1; D is uncertain. V was shortened by 0 bases and J by 0 bases, with 6 bases between the two germline ends. CDR1 and CDR2 from the germline V gene are SGHRS and YFSETQ. The CDR3 is 14 amino acids. CDR3 DNA: TGCGCCAGCAGCTTGGTCAGACTGAACACTGAAGCTTTCTTT. Encoded protein: CASSLVRLNTEAFF.

The chain employs TRBV7-3 and TRBJ2-5; tentatively, D is TRBD1 or TRBD2 (6 bases each). This CDR3 has 15 amino acids. Germline V gene sequence: CDR1 SGHTA, CDR2 FQGTGA. V lost 2 bases, J lost 5 bases, and 15 bases lay in between. CDR3 amino acids: CASSLHGGADETQYF. In nucleotides, the CDR3 is TGTGCCAGCAGCTTACACGGGGGCGCAGATGAGACCCAGTACTTC.

The chain combines TRBV10-3 with TRBJ2-3; TRBD1 matches 7 bases. The CDR3 has 15 residues. The V and J ends lost 4 bases and 0 bases, in that order; junction bases with no gene match: 4. Germline V gene lookup returns CDR1 ENHRY and CDR2 SYGVKD. CDR3 loop: CAISGQGGSTDTQYF. Here the CDR3 DNA reads TGTGCCATCAGTGGCCAAGGGGGCAGCACAGATACGCAGTATTTT.

The chain couples TRBV4-2 to TRBJ2-7, with 7 bases identical to TRBD2. V dropped 2 bases and J dropped 5; count of bases not matched to a gene: 9. The CDR3 sequence is 15 residues long. Germline CDR1 reads LGHNA; CDR2 reads YNFKEQ. CDR3 sequence reads: CASSQNGLDPHEQYF. The CDR3 nucleotides read TGTGCCAGCAGCCAAAACGGACTAGACCCGCACGAGCAGTACTTC.